Included here is one TCR beta chain sequence, with context. Its antigen is as yet unknown. This sample is part of a study of blood T cells in healthy people across ages. The V and J ends lost 3 bases and 4 bases respectively, with 9 bases between them. Germline V gene sequence: CDR1 SGHTA, CDR2 FQGNSA. CDR3 length: 13 residues. Whole-study results and caveats: Roughly linear age-related decline in beta diversity appeared, significant by age roughly 40. With unsorted PBMCs, a conclusive comparison of naive versus antigen-experienced cells was not possible.

Sample-barcoded 5' priming and a J-beta primer mix drove a second PCR of roughly 7 to 11 cycles. A minimum of 2.5 million CDR3-containing paired-end reads was obtained for each sample. Each CDR3 protein is one row after TCRdb ran MiXCR on the 5' RACE reads. This sample has some 1,800,000 distinct CDR3 sequences, with roughly two fifths found just once. This clonotype was sampled from a human donor in good health. The V call is TRBV7-2, the J call TRBJ1-2; D remains ambiguous. The sequencing sample was made of blood. CDR3 sequence reads: CASSFLQVYGYTF. The CDR3 coding sequence is TGTGCCAGCAGCTTTTTACAAGTCTATGGCTACACCTTC.